The following is a TCR beta chain sequence with its context. Its antigen is unknown. The data are from a study of T cell responses to AZD1222 COVID-19 vaccine. Study-level background: Pooling of second doses given at about 4 or about 12 weeks was done. Study findings and constraints: Repertoire sampling was restricted to post-peak T cell response timepoints. Most donors were white British and more were female, and clonal diversity was possibly underestimated. The CD4 TCRs associated with vaccination extended across spike and predominated at 160-218 and 743-854.

Sequencing was performed with immunoSEQ multiplex PCR; in TCRdb, only in-frame clones are kept and a portion is missing. The sample records 100,000 or so clones, about 82% being singletons. CDR3 length: 14 residues. V gave up 2 bases and J gave up 9 bases, with 12 bases separating them. Germline V gives CDR1 SGHRS, CDR2 YFSETQ. Specimen: peripheral blood, collected on day 0 of AZD1222 vaccination. This receptor was taken from an adult in good health. The rearrangement links TRBV5-1 to TRBJ1-6; D remains ambiguous. CDR3 nucleotide sequence: TGCGCCAGCAGCTTAGCCTACATGGGTTCACCCCTCCACTTT. Its protein is CASSLAYMGSPLHF.